These 7 T cell receptor beta chains originate from one sample sequenced in a study of cytomegalovirus exposure and HLA in healthy donors. Primers for the PCR totalled 60 Vbeta and 13 Jbeta. TCRdb's table, derived via immunoSEQ multiplex PCR, lists solely in-frame clones and lacks some. This sample's table has 150,000 to 250,000 clones. The sequenced material came from PBMCs. The origin of the receptors is a boy aged 5-17 years in good health and CMV-seronegative.

V usage is TRBV5-4 and J usage is TRBJ2-1, with 7 bases lining up with TRBD1. Germline CDR1 reads SGHNT; CDR2 reads YYREEE (reference sequence). J gave up 6 bases and V 4 bases, and 7 bases lay outside the gene matches. The CDR3 is made up of 14 amino acids. CDR3 coding DNA: TGTGCCAGCAGCCCTGACAGGGATGTCAATGAGCAGTTCTTC. This sequence encodes CASSPDRDVNEQFF. Full variable domain (rest looked up from reference TRBV5-4 and TRBJ2-1): ETGVTQSPTHLIKTRGQQVTLRCSSQSGHNTVSWYQQALGQGPQFIFQYYREEENGRGNFPPRFSGLQFPNYSSELNVNALELDDSALYLCASSPDRDVNEQFFGPGTRLTVL.

The chain couples TRBV18 to TRBJ2-5, with TRBD2 identical over 12 bases. Trimming cost V 6 bases and J 5 bases; bases outside gene matches: 4. CDR1 is KGHSH and CDR2 is LQKENI in the germline V gene. This CDR3 has 14 amino acids. The CDR3 sequence is CASSQGLAGETQYF. For the CDR3, the DNA is TGTGCCAGCTCGCAAGGACTAGCGGGGGAGACCCAGTACTTC.

The chain combines TRBV4-1 with TRBJ2-7, with TRBD1 matching 10 bases. With 4 bases clipped from V and 6 bases from J, the junction kept 12 bases outside the gene matches. In germline, CDR1 is MGHRA, CDR2 YSYEKL. The CDR3 length is 16 residues. The CDR3 loop reads CASSRVPGTGVSEQYF. The CDR3 coding sequence is TGCGCCAGCAGCCGGGTCCCCGGGACAGGGGTCAGCGAGCAGTACTTC.

The chain joins TRBV7-9 to TRBJ2-3; 7 bases line up with TRBD2. In germline, CDR1 is SEHNR, CDR2 FQNEAQ (reference sequence). This CDR3 region has 13 residues. Trimming at V came to 5 bases and at J to 6 bases, leaving 5 bases not matched to a gene. The CDR3 bases are TGTGCCAGCAGCCCCACCGGGGGGGATACGCAGTATTTT. Its translation is CASSPTGGDTQYF.

The V call is TRBV11-3, the J call TRBJ2-1; D is perhaps TRBD2 (6 bases). Germline lookup yields CDR1 SGHNT and CDR2 YENEEA. This CDR3 is built from 13 residues. Trimming shortened V by 3 bases and J by 5 bases, and 8 bases separated the two germline ends. CDR3 in amino acids: CASSFGLNNEQFF. As DNA, the CDR3 is TGTGCCAGCAGCTTTGGACTAAACAATGAGCAGTTCTTC.

The rearrangement links TRBV19 to TRBJ1-3; maybe TRBD1 (5 bases). The ends were cut back, 6 bases at V and 2 bases at J, with 8 bases in the middle. CDR3 size: 13 residues. Germline V lookup: CDR1 LNHDA, CDR2 SQIVND (reference sequence). The CDR3 is CASRAGAGNTIYF. CDR3 nucleotides: TGTGCCAGTAGAGCGGGGGCTGGAAACACCATATATTTT.

This sequence joins TRBV7-9 and TRBJ1-1; tentatively, D is TRBD1 (6 bases). Germline CDR1 reads SEHNR; CDR2 reads FQNEAQ (reference sequence). The CDR3 length is 14 residues. Deletions cut 5 bases from V and 1 base from J, with 11 bases between. This CDR3 is CASSPDRTNTEAFF. For the CDR3, the DNA is TGTGCCAGCAGCCCAGACAGGACGAACACTGAAGCTTTCTTT.